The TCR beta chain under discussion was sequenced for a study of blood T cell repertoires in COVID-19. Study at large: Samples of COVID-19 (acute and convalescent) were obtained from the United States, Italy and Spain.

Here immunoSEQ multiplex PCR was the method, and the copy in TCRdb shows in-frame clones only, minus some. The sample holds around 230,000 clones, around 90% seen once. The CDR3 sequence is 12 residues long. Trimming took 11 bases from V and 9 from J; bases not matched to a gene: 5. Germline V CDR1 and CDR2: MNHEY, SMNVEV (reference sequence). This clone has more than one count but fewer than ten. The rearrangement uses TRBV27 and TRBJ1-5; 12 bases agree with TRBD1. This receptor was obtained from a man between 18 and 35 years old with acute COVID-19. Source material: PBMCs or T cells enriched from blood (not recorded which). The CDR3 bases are TGTGCCGCCGGGACAGGGGGCGTGCCCCAGCATTTT. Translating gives CAAGTGGVPQHF.